These 31 T cell receptor beta chains share one sample of origin, sequenced in a study of blood T cell repertoires in COVID-19. TCRdb's copy holds only in-frame clones and misses some; the assay was immunoSEQ multiplex PCR. The table records around 250,000 clones, 70% to 90% of them present only once. The sample comprised PBMCs or T cells enriched from blood (not recorded which). These receptors were taken from a woman in her 30s with acute COVID-19.

In the case of this clone: Other DNA sequences in this sample translate to the same CDR3. The chain employs TRBV5-1 and TRBJ1-1, with D hard to call. V was pared by 4 bases and J by 2 bases, with 9 bases between. The CDR3 loop spans 13 amino acids. Germline V gene sequence: CDR1 SGHRS, CDR2 YFSETQ. The CDR3 region has the DNA TGCGCCAGCAGCCCTGGACTTAACACTGAAGCTTTCTTT. Protein sequence: CASSPGLNTEAFF.

The chain links TRBV27 to TRBJ1-5; TRBD1 aligns across 9 bases. J was trimmed by 2 bases and V by 4 bases; bases with no gene match: 6. The V gene's germline CDR1 is MNHEY and CDR2 SMNVEV (reference sequence). This CDR3 contains 16 residues. In nucleotides, the CDR3 is TGTGCCAGCAGTTCGGACAGGGGTGAGGGCAATCAGCCCCAGCATTTT. It codes for CASSSDRGEGNQPQHF.

The rearrangement uses TRBV27 and TRBJ2-7, with D possibly matching TRBD1 (5 bases). V was clipped by 0 bases and J by 5 bases, with 8 bases between them. The CDR3 sequence is 13 residues long. From germline, CDR1 is MNHEY and CDR2 SMNVEV (reference sequence). The CDR3 region has the DNA TGTGCCAGCAGTTTATCGCCCAGGGACGAGCAGTACTTC. The encoded protein is CASSLSPRDEQYF.

This clone was seen a single time. J is TRBJ1-5 and V is TRBV28; maybe TRBD1 (5 bases). Trimming removed 8 bases at V and 7 bases at J, with 21 bases between. Germline CDR1 reads MDHEN; CDR2 reads SYDVKM. The CDR3 contains 15 residues. The CDR3 reads CASGTGTGGAQPQHF. The DNA for the CDR3 is TGTGCCAGCGGAACGGGGACCGGGGGAGCCCAGCCCCAGCATTTT.

V and J are TRBV2 and TRBJ2-2; D might be TRBD2 (8 bases). Per germline, CDR1 SNHLY and CDR2 FYNNEI. The V gene lost 5 bases and the J gene lost 1 base, with 20 bases spanning the gap. This CDR3 has 18 residues. CDR3 residues: CASSLQGGSGENTGELFF. DNA of the CDR3: TGTGCCAGCAGTCTCCAGGGGGGTAGCGGGGAGAACACCGGGGAGCTGTTTTTT.

The genes are TRBV7-6 and TRBJ2-3, with 8 bases fitting TRBD2. This CDR3 is built from 17 residues. The germline V gene encodes CDR1 SGHVS and CDR2 FNYEAQ. V lost 1 base to trimming and J lost 2 bases; unmatched junction nucleotides: 8. DNA for the CDR3: TGTGCCAGCAGCTTAGATTTTAGCGGGAAAAACACAGATACGCAGTATTTT. This encodes CASSLDFSGKNTDTQYF.

The chain combines TRBV6-5 with TRBJ1-1; D gene ambiguous. Germline V lookup: CDR1 MNHEY, CDR2 SVGAGI. V was clipped by 3 bases and J by 2 bases, with 13 bases between them. CDR3 length: 15 amino acids. CDR3 coding DNA: TGTGCCAGCAGTTATGTGCCAGGTACTAACACTGAAGCTTTCTTT. Protein: CASSYVPGTNTEAFF.

The chain's CDR3 is CASSLLRPGHPKGNEQFF. The DNA for the CDR3 is TGTGCCAGCAGTTTACTTCGACCGGGACACCCGAAGGGGAATGAGCAGTTCTTC. The chain couples TRBV27 to TRBJ2-1; possible D gene TRBD1, 6 bases. CDR3 size: 18 residues. V was clipped by 2 bases and J by 7 bases, with 24 bases between them. Germline V gives CDR1 MNHEY, CDR2 SMNVEV (reference sequence).

V gene TRBV9 combines with J gene TRBJ1-6; weak D call: TRBD1 (5 bases). The germline V gene has CDR1 SGDLS and CDR2 YYNGEE. The CDR3 length is 14 residues. V was clipped by 4 bases and J by 7 bases, with 12 bases between them. CDR3 sequence (DNA): TGTGCCAGCAGCCCCGCGGGGACGAATTCACCCCTCCACTTT. This codes for CASSPAGTNSPLHF.

The count of this clone is one. This chain uses TRBV5-4 with TRBJ2-7, with D perhaps matching TRBD2 (6 bases). This CDR3 region has 16 residues. Germline-derived CDR1 and CDR2 are SGHNT and YYREEE (reference sequence). The ends were cut back, 4 bases at V and 1 base at J, with 18 bases in the middle. The DNA for the CDR3 is TGTGCCAGCAGCACCCTTCCCCGGGGGATTTCCTACGAGCAGTACTTC. It is translated as CASSTLPRGISYEQYF.

The chain is built from TRBV27 and TRBJ2-7; TRBD2 aligns across 10 bases. Germline values: CDR1 MNHEY, CDR2 SMNVEV (reference sequence). V lost 5 bases to trimming and J lost 2 bases; unmatched junction nucleotides: 3. This CDR3 is built from 14 residues. CDR3 sequence reads: CASSPSGGPYEQYF. CDR3 in DNA: TGTGCCAGCAGTCCTAGCGGGGGACCCTACGAGCAGTACTTC.

The chain couples TRBV5-1 to TRBJ2-7; maybe TRBD1 (6 bases). This CDR3 is built from 13 residues. V was cut by 4 bases and J by 1 base, with 9 bases left in between. CDR1 is SGHRS and CDR2 is YFSETQ in the germline V gene. In nucleotides, the CDR3 is TGCGCCAGCAGCCCGCAGGGGTCCTACGAGCAGTACTTC. Translated: CASSPQGSYEQYF.

This chain links TRBV4-1 with TRBJ1-2; no clear D. Between the trimmed V and J ends, which lost 0 bases and 7 bases, there was a span of 15 bases. This CDR3 spans 15 amino acids. The V gene's germline CDR1 is MGHRA and CDR2 YSYEKL. CDR3 coding DNA: TGCGCCAGCAGCCAAGATCTAGCGGGGATGAGTGGCTACACCTTC. The encoded protein is CASSQDLAGMSGYTF.

CDR3 nucleotide sequence: TGTGCCATCAGTGAGTCGGAGGGAGGAGAGACCCAGTACTTC. Translated, it gives CAISESEGGETQYF. The chain employs TRBV10-3 and TRBJ2-5; maybe TRBD2 (6 bases). The CDR3 is 14 residues long. Germline loops: CDR1 ENHRY, CDR2 SYGVKD. The ends were cut back, 0 bases at V and 4 bases at J, with 9 bases in the middle.

The chain employs TRBV3-1 (or the pseudogene TRBV3-2) and TRBJ2-2, with a possible D match to TRBD1 (5 bases). The V and J ends lost 0 bases and 6 bases respectively, with 11 bases between them. Germline loops: CDR1 LGHDT, CDR2 YNNKEL (reference sequence). The length of the CDR3 is 15 residues. CDR3 in DNA: TGTGCCAGCAGCCAAGAAGGACAATTGGCCGGGGAGCTGTTTTTT. Translation: CASSQEGQLAGELFF.

The chain carries TRBV4-1 and TRBJ2-7, with a weak D call TRBD1 (6 bases). The CDR3 is 14 amino acids. From germline, CDR1 is MGHRA and CDR2 YSYEKL. V lost 1 base and J lost 6, with 13 bases in between. CDR3 in amino acids: CASSQVQGGPEQYF. In nucleotides, the CDR3 is TGCGCCAGCAGCCAAGTACAGGGTGGGCCCGAGCAGTACTTC.

The CDR3 DNA reads TGTGCCAGCAGCTTAGGACAGGGAAATCAGCCCCAGCATTTT. Amino acid sequence: CASSLGQGNQPQHF. The rearrangement uses TRBV13 and TRBJ1-5, with D maybe TRBD1 (6 bases). V gave up 0 bases and J gave up 4 bases, with 7 bases separating them. The CDR3 spans 14 residues. Germline CDR1 and CDR2: PRHDT and FYEKMQ (reference sequence).

The gene calls are TRBV7-2 and TRBJ1-4; possible D gene TRBD1, 5 bases. The V gene lost 2 bases and the J gene lost 2 bases, with 9 bases spanning the gap. There are 15 residues in the CDR3. In germline, CDR1 is SGHTA, CDR2 FQGNSA. The CDR3 protein is CASSLSGATNEKLFF. The CDR3 bases are TGTGCCAGCAGCTTATCTGGGGCGACTAATGAAAAACTGTTTTTT.

The rearrangement uses TRBV10-1 and TRBJ1-3; perhaps TRBD1 as D (5 bases). The length of the CDR3 is 16 residues. Germline CDR1 is WNHNN and CDR2 is SYGVQD (reference sequence). Trimming cost V 2 bases and J 0 bases, with 11 bases left between them. The CDR3 nucleotides read TGCGCCAGCAGTGAGACATTCCAGGGCTCTGGAAACACCATATATTTT. Amino acids: CASSETFQGSGNTIYF.

V and J are TRBV4-2 and TRBJ2-4; 7 nucleotides match TRBD1. Germline-derived CDR1 and CDR2 are LGHNA and YNFKEQ. The V gene end was trimmed by 2 bases and the J gene end by 5 bases; junction bases not matched to a gene: 6. The CDR3 has 15 amino acids. CDR3 sequence: CASSQRQGGENIQYF. CDR3 DNA sequence: TGTGCCAGCAGCCAACGACAGGGTGGTGAAAACATTCAGTACTTC.

The chain recombines TRBV27 with TRBJ2-3; maybe TRBD2 (7 bases). The CDR3 contains 14 residues. The germline CDR1 and CDR2 sequences are MNHEY and SMNVEV (reference sequence). V was pared by 7 bases and J by 4 bases, with 15 bases between. DNA for the CDR3: TGTGCCAGCATAGGCGGGGGCGCGGCAGATACGCAGTATTTT. Its translation: CASIGGGAADTQYF.

This chain uses TRBV5-5 with TRBJ1-6; D uncertain. CDR1 and CDR2 (germline): SGHKS, YYEKEE (reference sequence). V lost 0 bases, J lost 5 bases, and 6 bases lay in between. The CDR3 has 14 residues. CDR3 sequence: CASSLGPDNSPLHF. In nucleotides, the CDR3 is TGTGCCAGCAGCTTGGGCCCAGATAATTCACCCCTCCACTTT.

V and J are TRBV7-9 and TRBJ2-2, with TRBD1 matching 8 bases. The CDR3 sequence is 16 residues long. V lost 2 bases and J lost 7; bases outside the gene matches: 9. Germline V lookup: CDR1 SEHNR, CDR2 FQNEAQ (reference sequence). CDR3: CASSLPGGAFSGELFF. The CDR3, as DNA: TGTGCCAGCAGCTTACCAGGGGGCGCATTTAGCGGGGAGCTGTTTTTT.

The gene calls are TRBV7-2 and TRBJ2-3; D gene unclear. Looked up from germline, CDR1 is SGHTA and CDR2 is FQGNSA. CDR3 size: 14 residues. V was pared by 1 base and J by 3 bases, with 8 bases between. CDR3 DNA sequence: TGTGCCAGCAGCTTAGTCGGTACGACAGATACGCAGTATTTT. Protein product: CASSLVGTTDTQYF.

V is TRBV7-3 and J is TRBJ2-1, with D maybe TRBD2 (5 bases). CDR3 length: 14 residues. Per the germline V gene, CDR1 is SGHTA and CDR2 is FQGTGA. Trimming removed 5 bases at V and 8 bases at J, with 16 bases between. The CDR3 loop reads CASSVANSGDEQFF. The CDR3 DNA sequence: TGTGCCAGCAGCGTAGCTAACTCCGGGGATGAGCAGTTCTTC. Full variable domain (outside the CDR3, taken from reference TRBV7-3 and TRBJ2-1): GAGVSQTPSNKVTEKGKYVELRCDPISGHTALYWYRQSLGQGPEFLIYFQGTGAADDSGLPNDRFFAVRPEGSVSTLKIQRTERGDSAVYLCASSVANSGDEQFFGPGTRLTVL.

The chain employs TRBV6-4 and TRBJ2-1; 10 positions agree with TRBD1. The CDR3 sequence is 15 residues long. V gave up 5 bases and J gave up 7 bases; unmatched junction bases: 8. Germline V gene sequence: CDR1 MRHNA, CDR2 SNTAGT. The CDR3 nucleotides read TGTGCCAGCAGTTCTCTGACAGGGGGCAAGAATGAGCAGTTCTTC. Translating gives CASSSLTGGKNEQFF.

The chain joins TRBV5-6 to TRBJ2-7, with D tentatively TRBD1 (6 bases). Per germline, CDR1 SGHDT and CDR2 YYEEEE. The CDR3 spans 14 residues. Trimming left V 2 bases short and J 6 bases short, with 15 bases between. The DNA for the CDR3 is TGTGCCAGCAGCTTCTGGGCACAGGGCACCGAGCAGTACTTC. Its protein is CASSFWAQGTEQYF.

The rearrangement links TRBV6-5 to TRBJ1-4, with D possibly matching TRBD1 (5 bases). Trimming shortened V by 10 bases and J by 2 bases, and 11 bases separated the two germline ends. CDR1 is MNHEY and CDR2 is SVGAGI in the germline V gene. This CDR3 is built from 13 residues. The CDR3 spells CATKQATNEKLFF. The CDR3 region has the DNA TGTGCCACGAAACAGGCGACTAATGAAAAACTGTTTTTT.

The genes are TRBV20-1 and TRBJ2-1; D is uncertain. Germline CDR1 is DFQATT and CDR2 is SNEGSKA (reference sequence). This CDR3 comprises 11 residues. V dropped 6 bases and J dropped 3 bases, with 6 bases sitting between them. DNA of the CDR3: TGCAGTGCGTACAGCTACAATGAGCAGTTCTTC. It translates to CSAYSYNEQFF.

This clone appeared once. This chain links TRBV12-5 with TRBJ2-7, with TRBD1 matching 8 bases. The germline CDR1 and CDR2 sequences are LGHNT and FRNRAP. Germline trimming cut 5 bases from V and 3 bases from J; bases unmatched to any gene: 3. The CDR3 has 13 residues. CDR3 coding DNA: TGTGCTAGTGGTAGAACAGGGGGCTACGAGCAGTACTTC. It specifies CASGRTGGYEQYF. Together with reference TRBV12-5 and TRBJ2-7, the CDR3 gives the full variable domain: DARVTQTPRHKVTEMGQEVTMRCQPILGHNTVFWYRQTMMQGLELLAYFRNRAPLDDSGMPKDRFSAEMPDATLATLKIQPSEPRDSAVYFCASGRTGGYEQYFGPGTRLTVT.

In this sample, this clone turned up once. CDR3 residues: CASSARTGSSYEQYF. The CDR3 DNA reads as TGTGCCAGCAGCGCTCGGACAGGGAGCTCCTACGAGCAGTACTTC. The chain couples TRBV7-9 to TRBJ2-7; TRBD1 agrees at 8 bases. Trimming removed 5 bases from V and 0 bases from J; junction bases left unmatched: 6. In germline, CDR1 is SEHNR, CDR2 FQNEAQ (reference sequence). The CDR3 runs to 15 residues.